Listed below are T cell receptor beta chains from one sample, sequenced in a study of T cells after yellow fever vaccination. TCRdb redid the calling of the 5' RACE reads with MiXCR, one entry per CDR3 protein. This sample has 300,000 or so distinct CDR3 sequences, with 6.8% found just once. Here the sequenced sample was PBMCs, taken more than 40 days after the first yellow fever vaccination. The receptor source for this set is a man younger than 35 who received the YFV17D yellow fever vaccine. The conserved cysteine and the conserved F or W are not part of the CDR3 here. The order of the fields is V gene, D gene, clone size, CDR3 protein. D genes are given only for firm matches. Some rows mark clone size as missing; the rest say once, few, many or name a class of expanded clone.

>TRBV7-8|TRBD2|many
ASSLGLAGGLTGELF
>TRBV6-5|-|few
ASSYSGGRNQPQH
>TRBV12-3/TRBV12-4|-|many
ASRQGSEAF
>TRBV12-3/TRBV12-4|-|few
ASSFVDGYT
>TRBV6-5|-|few
ASSSNGDEQY
>TRBV12-3/TRBV12-4|TRBD2|few
ASSRLALDTGELF
>TRBV29-1|-|few
SVVSPIGDTEAF
>TRBV2|TRBD2|few
ASSKTSVADTQY
>TRBV12-3/TRBV12-4|TRBD1|-
ASRYTGDGPSETQY
>TRBV15|-|-
ATSSGEASEQF
>TRBV10-3|TRBD2|many
AISDEGGGINNEQF
>TRBV4-3|-|few
ASSQDLWGLANTGELF
>TRBV7-3|-|few
ASSPGGTTDTQY
>TRBV20-1|-|many
SASRGNTEAF
>TRBV5-1|TRBD2|few
ASSLRAGGYYEQY
>TRBV28|TRBD2|-
ASSLGLAGGESDTQY
>TRBV5-1|TRBD1|many
ASSLTRQGLGAF
>TRBV10-3|-|many
AISDPRGGGAEQY
>TRBV5-1|TRBD1|many
ASSFLTGGSEQY
>TRBV7-2|TRBD2|-
ASKVATSGYGTDTQY
>TRBV9|-|many
ASSVAGRPSNPGEQY
>TRBV20-1|TRBD2|-
SATRGGFTGELF
>TRBV29-1|-|many
SVERGFGTDTQY
>TRBV12-3/TRBV12-4|-|-
ASSLDLYPVAF
>TRBV9|-|-
ASSAGEQF
>TRBV7-6|-|many
ASSFPGLNTEAF
>TRBV20-1|-|many
SASGPSTGTQY
>TRBV5-6|-|-
ASSLLSSSGANVLT
>TRBV5-6|-|-
ASSLAGQGLYNQPQH
>TRBV9|TRBD1|few
ASSVEGQVNTEAF
>TRBV7-3|-|-
ASSQTRRSYNEQF
>TRBV5-6|TRBD2|-
ASSPPRKRGGDQETQY
>TRBV19|TRBD1|few
ASSPQRDRGTDTQY
>TRBV6-5|TRBD2|-
ASSSGAGKATDTQY
>TRBV7-2|TRBD1|many
ASSPTVTGGAYNEQF
>TRBV11-2|-|few
ASGVGQIRGELF
>TRBV5-5|-|-
ASRSSGSSYEQY
>TRBV5-4|TRBD2|many
ASTLGPSGSDNEQF
>TRBV12-3/TRBV12-4|-|many
ASSSTVSGNTIY
>TRBV3-1|TRBD1|many
ASSQGTGQQY
>TRBV5-6|-|-
ASSWVGEDEQF
>TRBV20-1|-|few
SAIGGYT
>TRBV20-1|TRBD2|-
SARDQRASGGADEQF
>TRBV20-1|-|few
SANSRASSYEQY
>TRBV5-1|-|many
ASSSTASVGTEAF
>TRBV6-2/TRBV6-3|-|-
ASSYSVDTGELF
>TRBV3-1|-|-
ASSQEAREQF
>TRBV12-3/TRBV12-4|-|many
ASSHNPTSSETQY
>TRBV10-3|-|few
AISDRGLSATSTDTQY
>TRBV7-2|TRBD1|few
ASSSRQGSSYEQY
>TRBV25-1|-|few
AFEDRQETQY
>TRBV5-1|TRBD1|many
ASRPTGDTEAF
>TRBV2|TRBD1|-
ASSPGGALDTQY
>TRBV20-1|TRBD2|-
SARDKRGWNTGELF
>TRBV7-3|-|-
ASSLGSGNNEQF
>TRBV7-7|TRBD1|-
ASSSGQGTEAF
>TRBV5-1|-|few
ASSLIQPAYNEQF